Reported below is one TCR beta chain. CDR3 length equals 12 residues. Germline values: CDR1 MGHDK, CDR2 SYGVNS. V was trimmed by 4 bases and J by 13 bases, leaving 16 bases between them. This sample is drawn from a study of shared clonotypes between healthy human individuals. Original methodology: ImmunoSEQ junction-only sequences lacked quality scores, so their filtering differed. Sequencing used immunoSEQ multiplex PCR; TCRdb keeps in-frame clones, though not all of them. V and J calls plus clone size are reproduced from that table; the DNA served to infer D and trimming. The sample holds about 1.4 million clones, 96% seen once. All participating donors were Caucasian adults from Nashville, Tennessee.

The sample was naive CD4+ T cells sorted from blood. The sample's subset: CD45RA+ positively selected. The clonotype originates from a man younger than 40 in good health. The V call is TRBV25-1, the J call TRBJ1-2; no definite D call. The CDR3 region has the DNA TGTGCCAGCAGTGTCGGCGTGGCGCGGGTCACCTTC. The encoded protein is CASSVGVARVTF.